The rows below give T cell receptor beta chains drawn from one sample of a study of T cells in Graves' hyperthyroidism and ophthalmopathy. TCRdb re-called the multiplex PCR reads with MiXCR, one entry per CDR3 protein. The data contain 500,000 to 550,000 distinct CDR3 sequences, just under 20% of them singletons. The sample consisted of blood. The receptors come from a man between 35 and 55 years old with Graves' ophthalmopathy. CDR3s include the opening cysteine and the closing phenylalanine or tryptophan. D genes are given only for firm matches. Some rows mark clone size as missing; the rest say once, few, many or name a class of expanded clone.

size: .
J: TRBJ2-1
V: TRBV4-1
D: TRBD1
CDR3: CASSPTGTDNEQFF
DNA: TGCGCCAGCAGCCCAACCGGGACAGACAATGAGCAGTTCTTC

size: .
J: TRBJ2-5
V: TRBV20-1
D: TRBD1
CDR3: CSARPRQGLETQYF
DNA: TGCAGTGCTAGACCCCGACAGGGGTTGGAGACCCAGTACTTC

size: many
J: TRBJ2-7
V: TRBV12-3/TRBV12-4
D: .
CDR3: CASSPRRTDNEQYF
DNA: TGTGCCAGCAGTCCGAGGCGGACAGATAACGAGCAGTACTTC

size: few
J: TRBJ2-1
V: TRBV7-3
D: .
CDR3: CASSLQRYNEQFF
DNA: TGTGCCAGCAGCTTGCAGCGGTACAATGAGCAGTTCTTC

size: few
J: TRBJ2-5
V: TRBV9
D: .
CDR3: CASSVAVLGGETQYF
DNA: TGTGCCAGCAGCGTAGCTGTCCTAGGCGGGGAGACCCAGTACTTC

size: many
J: TRBJ2-1
V: TRBV12-3/TRBV12-4
D: .
CDR3: CASSLREGGEQFF
DNA: TGTGCCAGCAGTTTAAGGGAGGGGGGTGAGCAGTTCTTC

size: many
J: TRBJ2-2
V: TRBV7-3
D: .
CDR3: CASRKGGSTGELFF
DNA: TGTGCCAGCAGGAAAGGGGGTAGCACCGGGGAGCTGTTTTTT

size: many
J: TRBJ2-2
V: TRBV2
D: .
CDR3: CASRFSPPPNTGELFF
DNA: TGTGCCAGCAGGTTTAGCCCCCCCCCGAACACCGGGGAGCTGTTTTTT

size: .
J: TRBJ2-2
V: TRBV20-1
D: TRBD2
CDR3: CSATPQRGGVRGELFF
DNA: TGCAGTGCTACACCCCAGCGGGGGGGAGTGAGAGGGGAGCTGTTTTTT

size: few
J: TRBJ2-4
V: TRBV2
D: .
CDR3: CASSLDPIAKNIQYF
DNA: TGTGCCAGCAGCCTTGATCCTATAGCCAAAAACATTCAGTACTTC

size: many
J: TRBJ1-1
V: TRBV12-3/TRBV12-4
D: .
CDR3: CASKQAPGSEAFF
DNA: TGTGCCAGCAAACAAGCTCCAGGGTCTGAAGCTTTCTTT

size: many
J: TRBJ2-1
V: TRBV7-9
D: TRBD2
CDR3: CASTKGASGRDEQFF
DNA: TGTGCCAGCACCAAGGGGGCTAGCGGGAGGGATGAGCAGTTCTTC

size: few
J: TRBJ2-1
V: TRBV3-1
D: TRBD2
CDR3: CASSQTSGRRNEQFF
DNA: TGTGCCAGCAGCCAAACTAGCGGGAGGAGGAATGAGCAGTTCTTC

size: .
J: TRBJ2-3
V: TRBV29-1
D: TRBD1
CDR3: CSVRTGMLRTDTQYF
DNA: TGCAGCGTCAGGACAGGCATGTTGAGGACAGATACGCAGTATTTT

size: .
J: TRBJ2-4
V: TRBV28
D: .
CDR3: CASSLRGVAKNIQYF
DNA: TGTGCCAGCAGTTTAAGGGGTGTGGCCAAAAACATTCAGTACTTC

size: many
J: TRBJ1-5
V: TRBV6-1
D: TRBD1
CDR3: CASTQIDRENNQPQHF
DNA: TGTGCCAGCACCCAGATTGACAGGGAGAACAATCAGCCCCAGCATTTT

size: many
J: TRBJ1-3
V: TRBV3-1
D: .
CDR3: CASSQGDTIYF
DNA: TGTGCCAGCAGCCAAGGTGACACCATATATTTT

size: .
J: TRBJ1-1
V: TRBV27
D: .
CDR3: CASLKRGGLSTEAFF
DNA: TGTGCCAGCCTAAAGAGGGGGGGGCTGAGCACTGAAGCTTTCTTT

size: .
J: TRBJ1-5
V: TRBV19
D: .
CDR3: CASSIQEDSNQPQHF
DNA: TGTGCCAGTAGTATACAGGAGGATAGCAATCAGCCCCAGCATTTT

size: many
J: TRBJ2-3
V: TRBV3-1
D: .
CDR3: CASSQVLGSAQYF
DNA: TGTGCCAGCAGCCAAGTTCTAGGCTCCGCGCAGTATTTT

size: .
J: TRBJ1-5
V: TRBV3-1
D: .
CDR3: CASSRGGGSNQPQHF
DNA: TGTGCCAGCAGCCGGGGGGGGGGTAGCAATCAGCCCCAGCATTTT

size: few
J: TRBJ2-7
V: TRBV6-1
D: .
CDR3: CASRPDRLYEQYF
DNA: TGTGCCAGCAGGCCGGACCGACTCTACGAGCAGTACTTC

size: many
J: TRBJ1-1
V: TRBV5-1
D: .
CDR3: CASKEQVSNTEAFF
DNA: TGCGCCAGCAAAGAGCAGGTCTCGAACACTGAAGCTTTCTTT

size: .
J: TRBJ2-5
V: TRBV7-9
D: TRBD2
CDR3: CASSLGVTSAQETQYF
DNA: TGTGCCAGCAGCTTAGGAGTGACTAGCGCACAAGAGACCCAGTACTTC

size: many
J: TRBJ1-6
V: TRBV12-3/TRBV12-4
D: TRBD1
CDR3: CASSPGGRQGASPLHF
DNA: TGTGCCAGCAGCCCAGGGGGTAGACAGGGGGCTTCACCCCTCCACTTT

size: many
J: TRBJ2-1
V: TRBV5-1
D: TRBD1
CDR3: CASSLGGQVGREQFF
DNA: TGCGCCAGCAGCTTAGGGGGACAGGTGGGTCGGGAGCAGTTCTTC

size: .
J: TRBJ2-2
V: TRBV10-3
D: .
CDR3: CATRDANTGELFF
DNA: TGTGCCACCCGGGACGCCAACACCGGGGAGCTGTTTTTT

size: few
J: TRBJ2-7
V: TRBV4-1
D: .
CDR3: CASSQPGTGSYEQYF
DNA: TGCGCCAGCAGCCAACCCGGGACTGGCTCCTACGAGCAGTACTTC

size: .
J: TRBJ1-2
V: TRBV5-1
D: .
CDR3: CASSLAPAGGYGYTF
DNA: TGCGCCAGCAGCTTGGCCCCAGCGGGCGGCTATGGCTACACCTTC

size: few
J: TRBJ1-1
V: TRBV7-3
D: TRBD1
CDR3: CASSYEQGAAEAFF
DNA: TGTGCCAGCAGCTATGAACAGGGGGCGGCTGAAGCTTTCTTT

size: .
J: TRBJ1-1
V: TRBV6-2/TRBV6-3
D: .
CDR3: CASRPPGVPFEAFF
DNA: TGTGCCAGCAGACCCCCGGGGGTCCCCTTTGAAGCTTTCTTT